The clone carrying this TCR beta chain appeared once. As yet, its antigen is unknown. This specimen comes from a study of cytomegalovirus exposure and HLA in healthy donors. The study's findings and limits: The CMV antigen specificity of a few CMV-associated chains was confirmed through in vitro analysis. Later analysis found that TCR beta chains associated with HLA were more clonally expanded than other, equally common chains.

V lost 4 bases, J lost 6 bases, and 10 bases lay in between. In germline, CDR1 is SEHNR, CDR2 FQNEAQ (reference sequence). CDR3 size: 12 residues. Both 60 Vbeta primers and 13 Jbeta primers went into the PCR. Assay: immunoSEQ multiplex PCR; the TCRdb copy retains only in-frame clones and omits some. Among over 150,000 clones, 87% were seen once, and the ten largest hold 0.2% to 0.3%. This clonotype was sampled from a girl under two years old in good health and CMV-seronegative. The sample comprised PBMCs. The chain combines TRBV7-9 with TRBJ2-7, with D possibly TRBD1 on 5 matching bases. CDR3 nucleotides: TGTGCCAGCAGCTCTCAGGGCTGCGAGCAGTACTTC. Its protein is CASSSQGCEQYF.